Listed below are T cell receptor beta chains from one sample, sequenced in a study of cytomegalovirus exposure and HLA in healthy donors. TCRdb keeps only in-frame clones here, not all; method: immunoSEQ multiplex PCR. The sample includes over 150,000 clones, more than 80% of them seen just once. The sample comprised PBMCs. These receptors came from a woman in her late teens or twenties in good health and CMV-seropositive. CDR3s include the opening cysteine and the closing phenylalanine or tryptophan. The D gene is left open where the match is weak. Part of the rows lack a size; the others show once, few, many or a class for expanded clones.

>TRBV19|few|.|TRBJ2-7
TGTGCCAGTAGCCCCGGACAGCTCTCCTACGAGCAGTACTTC
CASSPGQLSYEQYF
>TRBV19|.|TRBD1|TRBJ1-2
TGTGCCAGCTCTACAGGGGGATTCGTCGATGGCTACACCTTC
CASSTGGFVDGYTF
>TRBV2|.|.|TRBJ1-2
TGTGCCAGCACCCCCGGAGGTGGCTACACCTTC
CASTPGGGYTF
>TRBV5-1|.|.|TRBJ1-1
TGCGCCAGCAGCTTGTCCGGGGGGGCTCAATCTGAAGCTTTCTTT
CASSLSGGAQSEAFF
>TRBV10-3|.|.|TRBJ1-5
TGTGCCATCAGTCCAGGGAGCAATCAGCCCCAGCATTTT
CAISPGSNQPQHF
>TRBV27|.|.|TRBJ1-1
TGTGCCAGCAGTTTCCGGGGACACAACACTGAAGCTTTCTTT
CASSFRGHNTEAFF
>TRBV11-2|once|.|TRBJ2-7
TGTGCCAGCAGCTTAGATCCTCAAAAGGGGGTCACCTACGAGCAGTACTTC
CASSLDPQKGVTYEQYF
>TRBV27|.|.|TRBJ1-5
TGTGCCAGCAGTTTATCGAGACAGGTAAATCAGCCCCAGCATTTT
CASSLSRQVNQPQHF
>TRBV2|.|TRBD2|TRBJ2-7
TGTGCCAGCAGAGGGACTAGCGTCGGATACGAGCAGTACTTC
CASRGTSVGYEQYF
>TRBV7-9|.|TRBD1|TRBJ1-2
TGTGCCAGCAGCTTAGCCGGGACAGGGGGTGGCTACACCTTC
CASSLAGTGGGYTF
>TRBV7-8|.|.|TRBJ2-6
TGTGCCAGCAGCCCCCTGGGACAATTCTCTGGGGCCAACGTCCTGACTTTC
CASSPLGQFSGANVLTF
>TRBV10-1|.|TRBD1|TRBJ2-2
TGCGCCAGCAGTGTGGGGACAGAGAACACCGGGGAGCTGTTTTTT
CASSVGTENTGELFF
>TRBV6-6|.|TRBD1|TRBJ1-5
TGTGCCAGCAGTTACTCCGACAGGGAGCACCAGCCCCAGCATTTT
CASSYSDREHQPQHF
>TRBV7-7|.|TRBD1|TRBJ2-2
TGTGCCAGCAGCTTAGCCCCGGGACAGGCCAACACCGGGGAGCTGTTTTTT
CASSLAPGQANTGELFF
>TRBV7-9|once|TRBD2|TRBJ2-1
TGTGCCAGCAGCCCGCGGACTAGCGGGGTCAACACTCGATACAATGAGCAGTTCTTC
CASSPRTSGVNTRYNEQFF
>TRBV28|.|.|TRBJ2-5
TGTGCCATCGGGGGACAGAAAGGACTCGAAGAGGAGACCCAGTACTTC
CAIGGQKGLEEETQYF
>TRBV9|.|.|TRBJ2-1
TGTGCCAGCAGCGTAGTGGGGGGTGAGCAGTTCTTC
CASSVVGGEQFF
>TRBV4-1|.|TRBD1|TRBJ1-1
TGCGCCAGCAGCTCTATGACAGGGGCTCGGAGGAACACTGAAGCTTTCTTT
CASSSMTGARRNTEAFF
>TRBV14|.|.|TRBJ2-1
TGTGCCAGCAGCCAAGCGAAACTCCTCGCCTACAATGAGCAGTTCTTC
CASSQAKLLAYNEQFF
>TRBV6-1|.|.|TRBJ2-2
TGTGCCAGCAGTGAAGACAGCACCGGGGAGCTGTTTTTT
CASSEDSTGELFF
>TRBV10-1|.|TRBD2|TRBJ2-3
TGCGCCAGCAGTGAGAACCCTAGCGGAGGGGACACAGATACGCAGTATTTT
CASSENPSGGDTDTQYF
>TRBV15|.|TRBD1|TRBJ1-1
TGTGCCACCAGCAAGATTAGGGGACAGGGGACCACTGAAGCTTTCTTT
CATSKIRGQGTTEAFF
>TRBV9|.|.|TRBJ2-2
TGTGCCAGCAGCGTGAACACAGGGAACACCGGGGAGCTGTTTTTT
CASSVNTGNTGELFF
>TRBV6-1|.|TRBD2|TRBJ2-7
TGTGCCAGCATTGAAGCGGGGGCTGCCTACGAGCAGTACTTC
CASIEAGAAYEQYF
>TRBV4-2|.|.|TRBJ1-5
TGTGCCAGCAGCCAAGAAAGGACAGCAGGTCAGCCCCAGCATTTT
CASSQERTAGQPQHF
>TRBV2|.|TRBD1|TRBJ1-2
TGTGCCAGCAGCCCGACAGGGGGTCCTACTCTCCCGTATGGCTACACCTTC
CASSPTGGPTLPYGYTF
>TRBV14|.|TRBD1|TRBJ2-1
TGTGCCAGCAGCCAAAGGGGGACAGCTTACAATGAGCAGTTCTTC
CASSQRGTAYNEQFF
>TRBV27|.|TRBD1|TRBJ2-7
TGTGCCAGCAGTTCCTACAGGGGCGAGAGAGACGAGCAGTACTTC
CASSSYRGERDEQYF
>TRBV6-1|few|TRBD1|TRBJ1-2
TGTGCCAGCAGTCCATCGGGACAGGGGAATGGCTACACCTTC
CASSPSGQGNGYTF
>TRBV5-1|.|.|TRBJ1-3
TGCGCCAGCAGCTCAGGGGAACCTGGAAACACCATATATTTT
CASSSGEPGNTIYF
>TRBV7-6|.|TRBD1|TRBJ2-7
TGTGCCAGCAGCTTAGGACAGGGTAGGACCTACGAGCAGTACTTC
CASSLGQGRTYEQYF
>TRBV4-2|once|TRBD1|TRBJ1-3
TGTGCCAGCAGCCAAGATCTTCCGGCCAGGGGGTCTGGAAACACCATATATTTT
CASSQDLPARGSGNTIYF
>TRBV6-5|.|.|TRBJ2-5
TGTGCCAGCAGCCGGCAGGACGGGAGAGAGACCCAGTACTTC
CASSRQDGRETQYF
>TRBV9|.|.|TRBJ2-2
TGTGCCAGCAGCGTAGTTAGCGGCGGCACCGGGGAGCTGTTTTTT
CASSVVSGGTGELFF
>TRBV21-1|.|.|TRBJ2-1
TGTGCCAGCAGCAAATTTAGGCCAGAGATAGGAGCTGAGCAGTTCTTC
CASSKFRPEIGAEQFF
>TRBV6-5|.|.|TRBJ2-2
TGTGCCAGCAGTTACTCAGCCCAGGGAACCGGGGAGCTGTTTTTT
CASSYSAQGTGELFF
>TRBV7-2|once|TRBD1|TRBJ2-4
TGTGCCAGCAGCTTACTAGGGACAGGGGACATTCAGTACTTC
CASSLLGTGDIQYF
>TRBV5-1|.|TRBD1|TRBJ2-3
TGCGCCAGCAGCTTGGACCAGGGGGCAGATACGCAGTATTTT
CASSLDQGADTQYF
>TRBV11-2|.|.|TRBJ2-1
TGTGCCAGCAGCTTACAGCCTAGTAGATACAATGAGCAGTTCTTC
CASSLQPSRYNEQFF
>TRBV14|.|TRBD2|TRBJ2-7
TGTGCCAGCAGCCGCTGGGGACTAGGAGGCGAGCAGTACTTC
CASSRWGLGGEQYF
>TRBV11-3|.|.|TRBJ2-3
TGTGCCAGCAGCTCCACCATAGCGGATACGCAGTATTTT
CASSSTIADTQYF